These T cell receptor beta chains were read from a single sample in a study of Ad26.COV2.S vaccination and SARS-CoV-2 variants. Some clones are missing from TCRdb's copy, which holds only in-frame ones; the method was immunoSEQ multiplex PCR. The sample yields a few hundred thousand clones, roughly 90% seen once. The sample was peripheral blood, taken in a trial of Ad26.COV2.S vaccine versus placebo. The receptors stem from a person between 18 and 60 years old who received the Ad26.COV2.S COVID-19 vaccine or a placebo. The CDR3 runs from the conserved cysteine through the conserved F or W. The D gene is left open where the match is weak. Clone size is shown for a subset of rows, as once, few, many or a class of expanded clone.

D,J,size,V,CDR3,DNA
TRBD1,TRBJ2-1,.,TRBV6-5,CASSPGTGGKEQFF,TGTGCCAGCAGTCCCGGGACAGGGGGAAAGGAGCAGTTCTTC
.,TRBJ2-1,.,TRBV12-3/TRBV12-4,CASSFGGGPEQFF,TGTGCCAGCAGTTTCGGAGGGGGTCCTGAGCAGTTCTTC
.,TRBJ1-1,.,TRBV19,CASSEDSVNTEAFF,TGTGCCAGTAGTGAGGACAGCGTGAACACTGAAGCTTTCTTT
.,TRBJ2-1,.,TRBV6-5,CASKYDGSYNEQFF,TGTGCCAGCAAGTATGACGGTTCCTACAATGAGCAGTTCTTC
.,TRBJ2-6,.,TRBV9,CASSVPRRGTGANVLTF,TGTGCCAGCAGCGTCCCCCGAAGGGGCACTGGGGCCAACGTCCTGACTTTC
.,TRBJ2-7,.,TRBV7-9,CASSLEGGYEQYF,TGTGCCAGCAGCTTAGAAGGGGGCTACGAGCAGTACTTC
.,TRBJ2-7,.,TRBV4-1,CASSQVRQSYEQYF,TGCGCCAGCAGCCAAGTGAGGCAATCCTACGAGCAGTACTTC
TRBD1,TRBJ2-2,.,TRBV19,CASRNTGGTGELFF,TGTGCCAGTAGAAACACAGGGGGCACAGGGGAGCTGTTTTTT
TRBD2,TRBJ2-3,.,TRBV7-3,CASSPTSGGAADTQYF,TGTGCCAGCAGCCCGACTAGCGGGGGGGCTGCAGATACGCAGTATTTT
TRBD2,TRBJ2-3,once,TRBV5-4,CASSLVGGTQYF,TGTGCCAGCAGCTTGGTCGGGGGGACGCAGTATTTT
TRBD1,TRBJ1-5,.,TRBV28,CASSPPGGAQGNQPQHF,TGTGCCAGCAGTCCCCCAGGGGGGGCGCAAGGCAATCAGCCCCAGCATTTT
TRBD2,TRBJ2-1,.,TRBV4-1,CASSHYGGLAHNEQFF,TGCGCCAGCAGCCATTACGGGGGACTAGCTCACAATGAGCAGTTCTTC
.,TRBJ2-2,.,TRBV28,CASSFNPRLANTGELFF,TGTGCCAGCAGTTTTAATCCCCGGCTCGCGAACACCGGGGAGCTGTTTTTT
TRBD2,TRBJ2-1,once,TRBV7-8,CASSRFVGRDYYNEQFF,TGTGCCAGCAGCCGTTTCGTGGGGAGGGATTATTACAATGAGCAGTTCTTC
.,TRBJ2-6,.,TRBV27,CASSLHGWGADRGANVLTF,TGTGCCAGCAGTTTACATGGTTGGGGGGCCGACAGGGGGGCCAACGTCCTGACTTTC
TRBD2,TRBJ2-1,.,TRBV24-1,CATGGKAGGSSEQFF,TGTGCCACCGGCGGTAAAGCGGGGGGGAGTAGTGAGCAGTTCTTC
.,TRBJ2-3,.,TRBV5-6,CASSLERLGITDTQYF,TGTGCCAGCAGCTTGGAACGCCTAGGGATCACAGATACGCAGTATTTT
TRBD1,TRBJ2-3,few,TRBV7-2,CASSPGQEADTQYF,TGTGCCAGCAGCCCGGGACAGGAGGCAGATACGCAGTATTTT
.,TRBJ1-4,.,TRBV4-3,CASSRAWANEKLFF,TGCGCCAGCAGCCGGGCATGGGCTAATGAAAAACTGTTTTTT
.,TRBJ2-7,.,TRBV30,CAWRKGGYEQYF,TGTGCCTGGAGAAAAGGGGGATACGAGCAGTACTTC
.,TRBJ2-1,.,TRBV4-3,CASSQDTRLPSTIYNEQFF,TGCGCCAGCAGCCAAGATACTAGATTGCCTTCGACCATATACAATGAGCAGTTCTTC
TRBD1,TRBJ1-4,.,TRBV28,CASRPRGQGFLEKLFF,TGTGCCAGCAGACCTCGGGGACAGGGGTTTTTAGAAAAACTGTTTTTT
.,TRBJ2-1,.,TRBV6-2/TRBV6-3,CASSLMGFWNEQFF,TGTGCCAGCAGTTTAATGGGGTTCTGGAATGAGCAGTTCTTC
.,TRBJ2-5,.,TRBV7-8,CASSLVGWPQETQYF,TGTGCCAGCAGCTTAGTAGGGTGGCCGCAAGAGACCCAGTACTTC
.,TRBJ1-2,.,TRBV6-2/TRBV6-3,CASSADGSYGYTF,TGTGCCAGCAGTGCGGACGGAAGCTATGGCTACACCTTC
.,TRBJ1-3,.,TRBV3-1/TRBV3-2,CASSQDHRSGNTIYF,TGTGCCAGCAGCCAGGACCATCGTTCTGGAAACACCATATATTTT
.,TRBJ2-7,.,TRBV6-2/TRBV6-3,CASSSLGNSYEQYF,TGTGCCAGCAGTTCCCTCGGAAACTCCTACGAGCAGTACTTC
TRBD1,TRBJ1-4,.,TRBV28,CASSSQGAGEKLFF,TGTGCCAGCAGTTCCCAGGGGGCAGGGGAAAAACTGTTTTTT
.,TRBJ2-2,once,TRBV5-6,CASSSSTGELFF,TGTGCCAGCAGCTCCTCTACCGGGGAGCTGTTTTTT